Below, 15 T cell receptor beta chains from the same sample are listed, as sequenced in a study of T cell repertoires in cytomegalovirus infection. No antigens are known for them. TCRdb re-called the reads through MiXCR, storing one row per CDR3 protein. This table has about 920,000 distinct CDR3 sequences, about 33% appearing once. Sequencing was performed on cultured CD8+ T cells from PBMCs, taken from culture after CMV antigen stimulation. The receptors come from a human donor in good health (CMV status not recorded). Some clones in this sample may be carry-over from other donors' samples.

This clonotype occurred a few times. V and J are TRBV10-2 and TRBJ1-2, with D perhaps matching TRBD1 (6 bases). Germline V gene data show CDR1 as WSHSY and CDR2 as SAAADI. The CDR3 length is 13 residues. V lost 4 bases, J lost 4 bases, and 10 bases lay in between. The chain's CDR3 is CASSGTAGYGYTF. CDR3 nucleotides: TGCGCCAGCAGTGGGACAGCCGGCTATGGCTACACCTTC.

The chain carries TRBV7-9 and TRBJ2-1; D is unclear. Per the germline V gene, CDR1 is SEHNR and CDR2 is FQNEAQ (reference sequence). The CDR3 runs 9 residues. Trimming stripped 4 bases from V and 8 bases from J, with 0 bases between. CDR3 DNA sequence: TGTGCCAGCAGCTATGAGCAGTTCTTC. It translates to CASSYEQFF. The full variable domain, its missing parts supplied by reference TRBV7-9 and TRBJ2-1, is DTGVSQNPRHKITKRGQNVTFRCDPISEHNRLYWYRQTLGQGPEFLTYFQNEAQLEKSRLLSDRFSAERPKGSFSTLEIQRTEQGDSAMYLCASSYEQFFGPGTRLTVL.

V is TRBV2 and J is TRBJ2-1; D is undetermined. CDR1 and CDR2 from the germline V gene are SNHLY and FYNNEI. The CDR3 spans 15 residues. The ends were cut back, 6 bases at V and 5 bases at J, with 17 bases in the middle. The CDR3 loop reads CASRERVAPHNEQFF. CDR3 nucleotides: TGTGCCAGCAGGGAAAGGGTAGCCCCCCACAATGAGCAGTTCTTC.

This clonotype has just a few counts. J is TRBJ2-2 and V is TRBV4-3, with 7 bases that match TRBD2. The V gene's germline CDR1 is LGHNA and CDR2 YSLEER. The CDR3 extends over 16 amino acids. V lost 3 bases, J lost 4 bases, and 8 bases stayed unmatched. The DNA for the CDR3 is TGCGCCAGCAGCCAGAGCGGGGTAGAGGTCACCGGGGAGCTGTTTTTT. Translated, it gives CASSQSGVEVTGELFF.

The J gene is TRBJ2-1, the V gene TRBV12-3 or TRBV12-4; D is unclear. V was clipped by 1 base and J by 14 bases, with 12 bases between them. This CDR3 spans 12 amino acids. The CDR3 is CASSLVPRGEFF. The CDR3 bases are TGTGCCAGCAGTTTAGTGCCCCGCGGTGAGTTCTTC.

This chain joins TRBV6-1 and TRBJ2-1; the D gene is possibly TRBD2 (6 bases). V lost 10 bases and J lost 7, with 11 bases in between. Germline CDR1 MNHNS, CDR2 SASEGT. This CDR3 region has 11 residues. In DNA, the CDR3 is TGTGCCACGGAGGCGGGGAATGAGCAGTTCTTC. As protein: CATEAGNEQFF.

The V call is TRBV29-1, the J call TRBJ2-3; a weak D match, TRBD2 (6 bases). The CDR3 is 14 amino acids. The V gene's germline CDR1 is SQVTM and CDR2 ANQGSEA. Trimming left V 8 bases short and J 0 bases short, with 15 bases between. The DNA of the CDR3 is TGCAGCACCCAGGAGGGGTCTAGCACAGATACGCAGTATTTT. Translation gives CSTQEGSSTDTQYF.

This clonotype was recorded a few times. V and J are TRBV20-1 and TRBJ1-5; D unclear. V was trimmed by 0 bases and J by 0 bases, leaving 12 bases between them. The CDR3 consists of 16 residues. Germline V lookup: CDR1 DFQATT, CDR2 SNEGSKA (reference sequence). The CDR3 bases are TGCAGTGCTAGAGATGCTTCAGATTATAGCAATCAGCCCCAGCATTTT. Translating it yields CSARDASDYSNQPQHF.

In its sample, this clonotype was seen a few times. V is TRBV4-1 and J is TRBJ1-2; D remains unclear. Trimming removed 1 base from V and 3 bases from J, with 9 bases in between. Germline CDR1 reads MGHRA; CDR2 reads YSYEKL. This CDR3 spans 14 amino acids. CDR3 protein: CASSQAVGDYGYTF. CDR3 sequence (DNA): TGCGCCAGCAGCCAAGCTGTGGGCGACTATGGCTACACCTTC.

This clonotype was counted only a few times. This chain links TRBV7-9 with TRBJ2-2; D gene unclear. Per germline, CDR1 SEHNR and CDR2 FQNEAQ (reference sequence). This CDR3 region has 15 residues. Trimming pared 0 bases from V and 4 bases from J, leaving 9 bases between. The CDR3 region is CASSLAGSSTGELFF. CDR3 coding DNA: TGTGCCAGCAGCTTAGCTGGGTCCAGCACCGGGGAGCTGTTTTTT.

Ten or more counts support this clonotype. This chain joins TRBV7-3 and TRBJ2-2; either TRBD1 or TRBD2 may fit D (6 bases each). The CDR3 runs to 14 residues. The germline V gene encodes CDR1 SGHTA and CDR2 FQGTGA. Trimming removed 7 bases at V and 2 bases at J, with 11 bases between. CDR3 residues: CASNGGPNTGELFF. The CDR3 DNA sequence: TGTGCCAGCAATGGGGGGCCAAACACCGGGGAGCTGTTTTTT.

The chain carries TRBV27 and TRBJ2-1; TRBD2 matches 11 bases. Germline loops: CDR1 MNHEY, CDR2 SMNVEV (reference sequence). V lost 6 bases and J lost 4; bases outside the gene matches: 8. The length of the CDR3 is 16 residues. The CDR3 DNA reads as TGTGCCAGCAGCGTTAGCGGGGGGGAGAGGTACAATGAGCAGTTCTTC. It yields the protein CASSVSGGERYNEQFF.

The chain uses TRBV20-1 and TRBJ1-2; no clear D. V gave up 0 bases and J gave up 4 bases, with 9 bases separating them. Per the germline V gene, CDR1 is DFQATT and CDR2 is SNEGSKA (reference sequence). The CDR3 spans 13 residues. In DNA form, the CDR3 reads TGCAGTGCTAGAGAGGGGTCAGGCTATGGCTACACCTTC. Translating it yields CSAREGSGYGYTF.

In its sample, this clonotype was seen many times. The DNA for the CDR3 is TGTGCCAGCAGTTTCCCGTCCGAGGGTGACAATGAGCAGTTCTTC. This encodes CASSFPSEGDNEQFF. This chain connects TRBV12-3 or TRBV12-4 to TRBJ2-1; possible D gene TRBD2, 5 bases. This CDR3 is 15 amino acids long. V was pared by 3 bases and J by 5 bases, with 14 bases between.

The CDR3 DNA follows: TGTGCCAGCAGTTACGCTGGGGTGCAGGGTGGCTACACCTTC. Amino acids: CASSYAGVQGGYTF. The chain links TRBV6-5 to TRBJ1-2; possible D gene TRBD1, 5 bases. The CDR3 spans 14 residues. Between the trimmed V and J ends, which lost 2 bases and 7 bases, there was a span of 14 bases. The germline gives CDR1 MNHEY, CDR2 SVGAGI.